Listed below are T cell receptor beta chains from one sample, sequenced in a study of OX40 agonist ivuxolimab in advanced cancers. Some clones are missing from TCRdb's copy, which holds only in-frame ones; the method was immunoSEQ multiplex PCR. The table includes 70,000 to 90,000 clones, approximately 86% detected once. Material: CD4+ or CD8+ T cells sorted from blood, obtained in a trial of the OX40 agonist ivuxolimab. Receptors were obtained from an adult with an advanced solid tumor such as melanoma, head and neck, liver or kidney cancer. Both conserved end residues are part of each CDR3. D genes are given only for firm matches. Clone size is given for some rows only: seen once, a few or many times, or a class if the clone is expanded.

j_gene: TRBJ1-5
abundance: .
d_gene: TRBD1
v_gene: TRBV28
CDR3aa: CASSSPGQAYNQPQHF
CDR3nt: TGTGCCAGCAGTTCCCCGGGACAGGCCTACAATCAGCCCCAGCATTTT

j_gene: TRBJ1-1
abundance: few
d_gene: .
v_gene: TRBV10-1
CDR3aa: CASSEPRRAAEAFF
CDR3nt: TGCGCCAGCAGTGAGCCGCGTAGGGCGGCTGAAGCTTTCTTT

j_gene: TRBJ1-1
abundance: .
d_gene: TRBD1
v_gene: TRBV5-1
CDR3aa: CASSLTGGNTEAFF
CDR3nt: TGCGCCAGCAGCTTGACAGGGGGGAACACTGAAGCTTTCTTT

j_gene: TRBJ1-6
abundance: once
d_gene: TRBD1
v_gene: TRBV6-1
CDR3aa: CASSETQGATPLHF
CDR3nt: TGTGCCAGCAGTGAAACCCAGGGGGCCACACCCCTCCACTTT

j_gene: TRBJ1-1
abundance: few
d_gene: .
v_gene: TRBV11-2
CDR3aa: CASSPTSQDTEAFF
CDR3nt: TGTGCCAGCAGCCCTACGAGTCAGGACACTGAAGCTTTCTTT

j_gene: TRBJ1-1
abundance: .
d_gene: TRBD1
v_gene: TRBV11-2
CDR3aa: CASSDTGTGNTEAFF
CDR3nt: TGTGCCAGCAGCGACACCGGGACAGGGAACACTGAAGCTTTCTTT

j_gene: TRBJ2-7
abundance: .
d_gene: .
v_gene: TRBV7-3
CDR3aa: CASSFSQGYEQYF
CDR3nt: TGTGCCAGCAGCTTTTCGCAGGGCTACGAGCAGTACTTC

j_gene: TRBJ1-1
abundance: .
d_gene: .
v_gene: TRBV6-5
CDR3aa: CASTVGTEAFF
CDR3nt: TGTGCCAGCACCGTGGGGACTGAAGCTTTCTTT

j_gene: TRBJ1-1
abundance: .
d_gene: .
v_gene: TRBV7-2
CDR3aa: CASSLLWNTEAFF
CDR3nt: TGTGCCAGCAGCTTATTGTGGAACACTGAAGCTTTCTTT

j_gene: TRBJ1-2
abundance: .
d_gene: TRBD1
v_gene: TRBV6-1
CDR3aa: CASSFRQGTTGYTF
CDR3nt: TGTGCCAGCAGTTTCCGACAGGGGACTACTGGCTACACCTTC

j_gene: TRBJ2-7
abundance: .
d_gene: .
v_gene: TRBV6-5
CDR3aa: CASSYPSAGSREQYF
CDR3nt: TGTGCCAGCAGTTACCCCTCTGCCGGTTCTCGTGAGCAGTACTTC

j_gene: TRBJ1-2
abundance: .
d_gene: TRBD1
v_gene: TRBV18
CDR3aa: CASSPPLGTGVNGYTF
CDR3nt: TGTGCCAGCTCACCACCCCTCGGGACAGGGGTTAATGGCTACACCTTC

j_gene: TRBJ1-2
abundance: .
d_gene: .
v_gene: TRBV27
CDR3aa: CATSRAGYGYTF
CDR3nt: TGTGCCACGTCCAGGGCCGGCTATGGCTACACCTTC

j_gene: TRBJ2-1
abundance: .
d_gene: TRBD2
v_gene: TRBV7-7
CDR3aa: CASSSQLWRGFHNEQFF
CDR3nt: TGTGCCAGCAGCTCCCAGCTCTGGCGGGGGTTCCACAATGAGCAGTTCTTC

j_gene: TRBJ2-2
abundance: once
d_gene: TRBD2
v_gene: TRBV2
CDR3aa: CASSGLAGGKLFF
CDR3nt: TGTGCCAGCAGTGGACTAGCGGGGGGGAAGCTGTTTTTT

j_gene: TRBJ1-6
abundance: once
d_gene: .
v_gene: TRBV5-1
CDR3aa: CASSREPPVSSYNSPLHF
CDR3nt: TGCGCCAGCAGCAGGGAGCCCCCCGTTAGCTCCTATAATTCACCCCTCCACTTT

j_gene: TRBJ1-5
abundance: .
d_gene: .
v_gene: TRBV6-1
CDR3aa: CASSLGLDPGQPQHF
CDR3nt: TGTGCCAGCAGTCTGGGACTCGATCCGGGTCAGCCCCAGCATTTT

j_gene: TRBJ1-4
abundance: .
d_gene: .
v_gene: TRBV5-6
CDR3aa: CASSAQRAGKLFF
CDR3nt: TGTGCCAGCAGCGCACAAAGAGCGGGAAAACTGTTTTTT

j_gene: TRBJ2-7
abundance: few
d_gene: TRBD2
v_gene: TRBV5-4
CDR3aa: CASSPGTSGGAYEQYF
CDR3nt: TGTGCCAGCAGCCCCGGGACTAGCGGGGGGGCTTACGAGCAGTACTTC

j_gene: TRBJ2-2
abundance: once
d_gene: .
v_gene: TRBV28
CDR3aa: CASLTDTGELFF
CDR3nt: TGTGCCAGCCTCACAGACACCGGGGAGCTGTTTTTT

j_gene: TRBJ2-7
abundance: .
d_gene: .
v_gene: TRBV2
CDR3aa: CATRRQSALYEQYF
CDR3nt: TGTGCCACCAGGAGGCAGTCAGCCTTATACGAGCAGTACTTC

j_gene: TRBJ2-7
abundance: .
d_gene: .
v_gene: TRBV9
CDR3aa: CASSVGVGSGYEQYF
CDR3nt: TGTGCCAGCAGCGTAGGAGTAGGGAGCGGCTACGAGCAGTACTTC

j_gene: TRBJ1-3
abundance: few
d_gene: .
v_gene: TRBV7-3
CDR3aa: CASSPRGRERISGNTIYF
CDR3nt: TGTGCCAGCAGCCCCCGTGGCAGGGAGCGCATTTCTGGAAACACCATATATTTT